These 32 T cell receptor beta chains were all obtained from the same sample, sequenced in a study of T cell repertoires in cytomegalovirus infection. TCRdb analysed the reads with MiXCR anew, one entry per CDR3 protein. The data hold 350,000 to 550,000 distinct CDR3 sequences, with approximately 32% observed a single time. Sample: PBMCs. The receptors stem from a human donor in good health (CMV status not recorded). Some clones in this sample may be carry-over from other donors' samples.

The chain is built from TRBV9 and TRBJ1-2; a possible D gene is TRBD1 (5 bases). Trimming left V 3 bases short and J 5 bases short, with 23 bases between. CDR1 is SGDLS and CDR2 is YYNGEE in the germline V gene. The CDR3 runs 17 residues. The CDR3 is CASSGSFTRVELYGYTF. CDR3 coding DNA: TGTGCCAGCAGCGGATCCTTCACCAGGGTAGAACTATATGGCTACACCTTC.

CDR3 coding DNA: TGCAGCGTTGGGGACGGGAATCAGCCCCAGCATTTT. This codes for CSVGDGNQPQHF. This chain joins TRBV29-1 and TRBJ1-5; D may be TRBD1 (5 bases). The CDR3 has 12 amino acids. Trimming stripped 4 bases from V and 4 bases from J, with 8 bases between. Germline V lookup: CDR1 SQVTM, CDR2 ANQGSEA. Variable domain in full (rest from reference TRBV29-1 and TRBJ1-5): SAVISQKPSRDICQRGTSLTIQCQVDSQVTMMFWYRQQPGQSLTLIATANQGSEATYESGFVIDKFPISRPNLTFSTLTVSNMSPEDSSIYLCSVGDGNQPQHFGDGTRLSIL.

Details on this clonotype: A read error may be the cause here, since a much bigger clone is one base away. It is unclear where the CDR3 begins or ends on the DNA, so no DNA is shown, and the CDR3 is as TCRdb lists it. The gene calls are TRBV12-3 or TRBV12-4 and TRBJ2-1; TRBD1 is taken as the D call from the table, unchecked against the DNA. The CDR3 length equals 16 residues, ends included. CDR3 protein: CASSTSEGARYNEQFF.

The rearrangement uses TRBV30 and TRBJ1-2, with D hard to call. Germline assignment: CDR1 GTSNPN and CDR2 SVGIG (reference sequence). The V and J ends lost 0 bases and 5 bases respectively, with 16 bases between them. This CDR3 comprises 15 residues. This chain's CDR3 is CAWSVVRADFYGYTF. CDR3 DNA: TGTGCCTGGAGTGTTGTAAGGGCCGACTTTTATGGCTACACCTTC.

In its sample, this clonotype was seen a few times. V gene TRBV11-2 combines with J gene TRBJ1-4, with D perhaps TRBD1 (5 bases). The CDR3 has 13 amino acids. Trimming left V 5 bases short and J 4 bases short, with 8 bases between. CDR1 SGHAT and CDR2 FQNNGV come from the germline V gene. CDR3 residues: CASSGGLNEKLFF. Here the CDR3 DNA reads TGTGCCAGCAGCGGGGGACTTAATGAAAAACTGTTTTTT.

The sample holds a few counts of this clonotype. The V gene is TRBV5-1, the J gene TRBJ1-4; the match to TRBD1 covers 7 bases. Germline loops: CDR1 SGHRS, CDR2 YFSETQ. With V trimmed by 4 bases and J by 0 bases, 3 bases remained unmatched. The CDR3 spans 15 residues. The CDR3, as DNA: TGCGCCAGCAGCCCGGACAGGACAACTAATGAAAAACTGTTTTTT. This translates into CASSPDRTTNEKLFF.

This clonotype occurred a few times. The chain couples TRBV7-4 to TRBJ2-3; TRBD1 matches 11 bases. The CDR3 contains 15 residues. With 5 bases clipped from V and 6 bases from J, the junction kept 7 bases outside the gene matches. The germline V gene has CDR1 SGHVT and CDR2 SQSDAQ. CDR3 DNA: TGTGCCAGCAGCAGAGGACAGGGGGCTGGCGATACGCAGTATTTT. Amino acids: CASSRGQGAGDTQYF.

The chain recombines TRBV18 with TRBJ2-7; TRBD1 aligns across 8 bases. With V trimmed by 5 bases and J by 5 bases, 8 bases remained unmatched. CDR1 is KGHSH, CDR2 LQKENI, per germline. There are 14 residues in the CDR3. The CDR3 DNA is TGTGCCAGCTCAACTCGGACAGGGAAGGACGAGCAGTACTTC. Translated: CASSTRTGKDEQYF.

V is TRBV5-5 and J is TRBJ1-2; D unresolved. CDR1 and CDR2 from the germline V gene are SGHKS and YYEKEE (reference sequence). This CDR3 has 16 amino acids. V was cut by 0 bases and J by 6 bases, with 18 bases left in between. The CDR3 reads CASSLDSQVPFDGYTF. The CDR3 coding sequence is TGTGCCAGCAGCTTGGATTCGCAGGTCCCTTTTGATGGCTACACCTTC. The full variable domain, with the rest looked up from reference TRBV5-5 and TRBJ1-2, is DAGVTQSPTHLIKTRGQQVTLRCSPISGHKSVSWYQQVLGQGPQFIFQYYEKEERGRGNFPDRFSARQFPNYSSELNVNALLLGDSALYLCASSLDSQVPFDGYTFGSGTRLTVV.

V and J are TRBV19 and TRBJ1-6; D unclear. CDR3 length: 15 amino acids. V lost 2 bases, J lost 5 bases, and 10 bases lay in between. In germline, CDR1 is LNHDA, CDR2 SQIVND (reference sequence). The CDR3 region is CASSISRGHNSPLHF. The DNA for the CDR3 is TGTGCCAGTAGTATATCCCGCGGCCATAATTCACCCCTCCACTTT.

V gene TRBV6-5 combines with J gene TRBJ1-3; 9 positions match TRBD1. J gave up 4 bases and V 2 bases, and 3 bases lay outside the gene matches. From germline, CDR1 is MNHEY and CDR2 SVGAGI. This CDR3 is built from 15 residues. The CDR3 nucleotides read TGTGCCAGCAGTTACGGGACAGGGCGAGGAAACACCATATATTTT. It yields the protein CASSYGTGRGNTIYF.

J is TRBJ2-3 and V is TRBV5-1; the D gene is possibly TRBD2 (5 bases). With 3 bases removed from V and 3 bases from J, the gap between germline ends came to 20 bases. The CDR3 length is 17 residues. Per germline, CDR1 SGHRS and CDR2 YFSETQ. In nucleotides, the CDR3 is TGCGCCAGCAGCTCGGGGTCCTCCAGCCGGCAGACAGATACGCAGTATTTT. Its protein product is CASSSGSSSRQTDTQYF.

This chain joins TRBV25-1 and TRBJ2-4; 10 bases are a match to TRBD1. The CDR3 has 13 residues. CDR1 MGHDK and CDR2 SYGVNS come from the germline V gene. V lost 8 bases, J lost 6 bases, and 4 bases stayed unmatched. The CDR3 is CASRGTGVNIQYF. The CDR3 bases are TGTGCCAGCCGAGGGACAGGGGTAAACATTCAGTACTTC.

There are many counts of this clonotype. The rearrangement uses TRBV7-6 and TRBJ2-1; possible D gene TRBD2, 6 bases. V lost 1 base and J 2 bases, leaving 12 bases between the germline ends. Germline-derived CDR1 and CDR2 are SGHVS and FNYEAQ. CDR3 length equals 16 residues. CDR3 sequence reads: CASSLGLGGTYNEQFF. CDR3 nucleotide sequence: TGTGCCAGCAGCTTAGGACTGGGGGGAACCTACAATGAGCAGTTCTTC.

V usage is TRBV6-2 or TRBV6-3 and J usage is TRBJ1-1; D is unclear. The CDR3 consists of 14 residues. Trimming removed 2 bases at V and 1 base at J, with 8 bases between. Germline CDR1 reads MNHEY; CDR2 reads SVGEGT. Written as DNA, the CDR3 is TGTGCCAGCAGTTACGGCAGAAAGAACACTGAAGCTTTCTTT. Its translation: CASSYGRKNTEAFF.

This clonotype occurred a few times. The V gene is TRBV12-3 or TRBV12-4, the J gene TRBJ1-6; a weak D match, TRBD1 (5 bases). Between the trimmed V and J ends, which lost 3 bases and 4 bases, there was a span of 22 bases. There are 19 residues in the CDR3. The CDR3: CASSLSIGSKRGYNSPLHF. The CDR3 coding sequence is TGTGCCAGCAGTTTGAGTATCGGGTCAAAGAGGGGATATAATTCACCCCTCCACTTT.

In its sample, this clonotype was seen a few times. The chain is built from TRBV6-6 and TRBJ1-1; maybe TRBD1 (5 bases). The CDR3 totals 14 residues. Germline V gene lookup returns CDR1 MNHNY and CDR2 SVGAGI (reference sequence). V lost 5 bases to trimming and J lost 0 bases, with 10 bases between them. CDR3 bases: TGTGCCAGCAGTCGGGGCGGGGTGAACACTGAAGCTTTCTTT. Translating gives CASSRGGVNTEAFF.

This clonotype showed up just a few times. This chain uses TRBV24-1 with TRBJ2-2, with 8 positions matching TRBD1. This CDR3 has 16 residues. V shed 4 bases, J shed 3 bases, and the junction held 6 bases outside the gene matches. Germline lookup yields CDR1 KGHDR and CDR2 SFDVKD. The CDR3 protein is CATSDLDRADTGELFF. The CDR3 DNA is TGTGCCACCAGTGACCTGGACAGGGCGGACACCGGGGAGCTGTTTTTT.

The V call is TRBV4-1, the J call TRBJ2-7; TRBD1 matches at 10 bases. Germline CDR1 MGHRA, CDR2 YSYEKL. Germline trimming cut 4 bases from V and 6 bases from J; bases unmatched to any gene: 6. This CDR3 region has 14 residues. DNA for the CDR3: TGCGCCAGCAGCCGTACCGGGACAGGGGCCGAGCAGTACTTC. It translates to CASSRTGTGAEQYF.

This clonotype has more than one count but fewer than ten. The chain employs TRBV7-8 and TRBJ2-3; TRBD2 aligns across 8 bases. The germline V gene encodes CDR1 SGHVS and CDR2 FQNEAQ. J was trimmed by 0 bases and V by 5 bases; bases with no gene match: 13. The CDR3 contains 18 residues. CDR3 sequence: CASSPYLSGGASTDTQYF. CDR3 in DNA: TGTGCCAGCAGCCCCTACCTATCGGGGGGGGCTAGCACAGATACGCAGTATTTT.

This clonotype was seen a handful of times. The rearrangement uses TRBV6-1 and TRBJ1-1; D gene unclear. Trimming took off 0 bases at V and 0 bases at J, with 11 bases between the two ends. CDR1 and CDR2 (germline): MNHNS, SASEGT. This CDR3 has 16 residues. For the CDR3, the DNA is TGTGCCAGCAGTGAAGCCCGCAGCGCGATGAACACTGAAGCTTTCTTT. This sequence encodes CASSEARSAMNTEAFF.

Only a few counts were recorded for this clonotype. The chain joins TRBV27 to TRBJ1-2; 8 nucleotides align to TRBD1. Germline loops: CDR1 MNHEY, CDR2 SMNVEV (reference sequence). V lost 4 bases, J lost 0 bases, and 7 bases stayed unmatched. The CDR3 spans 16 residues. The CDR3 DNA follows: TGTGCCAGCAGTTCCTCCATGACAGGGGCTAACTATGGCTACACCTTC. This encodes CASSSSMTGANYGYTF.

This clonotype was counted a few times. The J gene is TRBJ1-2, the V gene TRBV7-9; no clear D. Trimming removed 3 bases from V and 1 base from J, with 6 bases in between. The CDR3 covers 13 residues. Looked up from germline, CDR1 is SEHNR and CDR2 is FQNEAQ (reference sequence). The CDR3 DNA follows: TGTGCCAGCAGCTTTGCAGATAACTATGGCTACACCTTC. This translates into CASSFADNYGYTF. Full variable domain (remainder filled in from reference TRBV7-9 and TRBJ1-2): DTGVSQNPRHKITKRGQNVTFRCDPISEHNRLYWYRQTLGQGPEFLTYFQNEAQLEKSRLLSDRFSAERPKGSFSTLEIQRTEQGDSAMYLCASSFADNYGYTFGSGTRLTVV.

V is TRBV20-1 and J is TRBJ1-6; D is unresolved. Germline loops: CDR1 DFQATT, CDR2 SNEGSKA (reference sequence). Trimming took off 0 bases at V and 11 bases at J, with 14 bases between the two ends. CDR3 size: 14 residues. This chain's CDR3 is CSARDKAGRAPLHF. CDR3 sequence (DNA): TGCAGTGCTAGAGATAAAGCGGGCCGGGCACCCCTCCACTTT.

The chain combines TRBV7-6 with TRBJ2-5; weak D call: TRBD2 (6 bases). This CDR3 contains 16 residues. Germline CDR1 is SGHVS and CDR2 is FNYEAQ. V was clipped by 5 bases and J by 0 bases, with 16 bases between them. CDR3 bases: TGTGCCAGCAGCCGGGACTTAGCGGTGTACCAAGAGACCCAGTACTTC. It yields the protein CASSRDLAVYQETQYF.

The V and J genes are TRBV12-3 or TRBV12-4 and TRBJ1-1; D remains ambiguous. This CDR3 is built from 14 residues. The V end was cut by 4 bases, the J end by 0 bases, with 9 bases between. In DNA form, the CDR3 reads TGTGCCAGCAGTTACGGACTCATGAACACTGAAGCTTTCTTT. As protein: CASSYGLMNTEAFF.

This clonotype was observed a handful of times. The chain combines TRBV7-9 with TRBJ1-4, with TRBD1 matching 11 bases. The CDR3 runs to 15 residues. The germline V gene encodes CDR1 SEHNR and CDR2 FQNEAQ (reference sequence). V was pared by 5 bases and J by 7 bases, with 6 bases of the junction left unmatched. For the CDR3, the DNA is TGTGCCAGCAGCGGACAGGGGGCCGGGACTGAAAAACTGTTTTTT. Its protein product is CASSGQGAGTEKLFF. Supplemented by reference TRBV7-9 and TRBJ1-4, the full variable domain reads DTGVSQNPRHKITKRGQNVTFRCDPISEHNRLYWYRQTLGQGPEFLTYFQNEAQLEKSRLLSDRFSAERPKGSFSTLEIQRTEQGDSAMYLCASSGQGAGTEKLFFGSGTQLSVL.

Concerning this clonotype itself: This CDR3 fails to terminate in the conserved phenylalanine or tryptophan, so it likely reflects a read error. The chain is built from TRBV7-2 and TRBJ2-3, with D possibly matching TRBD2 (6 bases). The germline V gene has CDR1 SGHTA and CDR2 FQGNSA. Trimming left V 2 bases short and J 0 bases short, with 12 bases between. This CDR3 comprises 16 residues. The CDR3 DNA reads as TGTGCCAGCAGCTTAAGTCGGGGAGGTAGCACAGATACGCAGTATTTG. It codes for CASSLSRGGSTDTQYL.

The table lists this clonotype with many counts. This chain connects TRBV14 to TRBJ2-2; D unresolved. The CDR3 is 15 residues long. Germline V CDR1 and CDR2: SGHDN, FVKESK. Trimming took 0 bases from V and 6 from J, leaving 11 bases between them. CDR3 sequence reads: CASSQDPVGSGELFF. The CDR3, as DNA: TGTGCCAGCAGCCAAGATCCCGTGGGGTCCGGGGAGCTGTTTTTT.

J is TRBJ1-6 and V is TRBV6-2 or TRBV6-3, with D uncertain. The CDR3 consists of 17 residues. Germline V gene data show CDR1 as MNHEY and CDR2 as SVGEGT. The V and J ends lost 2 bases and 0 bases respectively, with 11 bases between them. CDR3 protein: CASSYTGFGSYNSPLHF. The DNA of the CDR3 is TGTGCCAGCAGTTACACTGGGTTTGGCTCCTATAATTCACCCCTCCACTTT.

This clonotype was found many times. The rearrangement joins TRBV7-2 to TRBJ2-5; 7 bases line up with TRBD2. Germline values: CDR1 SGHTA, CDR2 FQGNSA. V shed 5 bases, J shed 5 bases, and the junction held 17 bases outside the gene matches. The CDR3 has 17 amino acids. This CDR3 reads CASSEYGLGRGGETQYF. The CDR3 region has the DNA TGTGCCAGCAGCGAATACGGACTAGGAAGGGGCGGGGAGACCCAGTACTTC.

J is TRBJ2-7 and V is TRBV6-2 or TRBV6-3; D might be TRBD2 (5 bases). The CDR3 totals 14 residues. The V gene lost 0 bases and the J gene lost 2 bases, with 8 bases spanning the gap. The V gene's germline CDR1 is MNHEY and CDR2 SVGEGT. The DNA for the CDR3 is TGTGCCAGCAGTTACTCTGGACTCCCCTACGAGCAGTACTTC. It codes for CASSYSGLPYEQYF.